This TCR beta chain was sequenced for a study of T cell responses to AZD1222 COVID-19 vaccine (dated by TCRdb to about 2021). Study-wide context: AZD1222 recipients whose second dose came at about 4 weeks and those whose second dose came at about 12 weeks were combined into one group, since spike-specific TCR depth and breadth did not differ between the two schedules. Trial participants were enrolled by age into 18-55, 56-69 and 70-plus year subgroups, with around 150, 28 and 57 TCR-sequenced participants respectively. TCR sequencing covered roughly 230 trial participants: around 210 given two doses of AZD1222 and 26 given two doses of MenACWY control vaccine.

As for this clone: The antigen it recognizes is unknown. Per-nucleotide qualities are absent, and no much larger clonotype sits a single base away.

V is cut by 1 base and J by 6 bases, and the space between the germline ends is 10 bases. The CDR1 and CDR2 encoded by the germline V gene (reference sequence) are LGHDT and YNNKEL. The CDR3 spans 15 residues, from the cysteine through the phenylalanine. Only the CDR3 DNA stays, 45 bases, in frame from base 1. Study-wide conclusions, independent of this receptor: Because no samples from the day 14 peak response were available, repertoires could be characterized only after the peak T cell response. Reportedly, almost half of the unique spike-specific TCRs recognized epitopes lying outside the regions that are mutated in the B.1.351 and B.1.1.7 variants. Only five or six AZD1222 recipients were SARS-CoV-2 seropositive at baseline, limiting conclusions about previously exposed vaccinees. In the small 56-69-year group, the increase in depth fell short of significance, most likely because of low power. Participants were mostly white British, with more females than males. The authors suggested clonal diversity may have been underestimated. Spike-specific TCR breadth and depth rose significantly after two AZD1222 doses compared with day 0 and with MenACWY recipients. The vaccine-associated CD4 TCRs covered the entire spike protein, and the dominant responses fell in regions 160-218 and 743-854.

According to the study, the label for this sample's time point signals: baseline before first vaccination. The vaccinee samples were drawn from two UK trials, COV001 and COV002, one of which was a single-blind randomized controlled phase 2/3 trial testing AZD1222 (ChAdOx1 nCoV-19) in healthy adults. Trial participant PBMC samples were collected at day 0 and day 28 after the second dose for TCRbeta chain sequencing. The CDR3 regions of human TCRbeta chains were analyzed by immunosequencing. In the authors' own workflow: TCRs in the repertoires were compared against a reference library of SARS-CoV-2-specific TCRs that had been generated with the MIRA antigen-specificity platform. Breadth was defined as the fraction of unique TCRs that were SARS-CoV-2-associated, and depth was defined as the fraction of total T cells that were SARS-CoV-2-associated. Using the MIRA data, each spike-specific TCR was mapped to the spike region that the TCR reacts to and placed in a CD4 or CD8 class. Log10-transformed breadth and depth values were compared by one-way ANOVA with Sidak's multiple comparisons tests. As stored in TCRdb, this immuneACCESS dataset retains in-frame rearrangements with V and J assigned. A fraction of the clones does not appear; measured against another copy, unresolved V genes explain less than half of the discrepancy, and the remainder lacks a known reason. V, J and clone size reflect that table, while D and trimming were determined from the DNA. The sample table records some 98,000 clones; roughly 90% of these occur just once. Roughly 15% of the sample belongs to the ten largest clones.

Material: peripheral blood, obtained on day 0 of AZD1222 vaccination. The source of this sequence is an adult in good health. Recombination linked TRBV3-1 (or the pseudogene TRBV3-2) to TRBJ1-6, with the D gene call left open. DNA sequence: TGTGCCAGCAGCCAAGGGATGCTTCTTAATTCACCCCTCCACTTT. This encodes CASSQGMLLNSPLHF.